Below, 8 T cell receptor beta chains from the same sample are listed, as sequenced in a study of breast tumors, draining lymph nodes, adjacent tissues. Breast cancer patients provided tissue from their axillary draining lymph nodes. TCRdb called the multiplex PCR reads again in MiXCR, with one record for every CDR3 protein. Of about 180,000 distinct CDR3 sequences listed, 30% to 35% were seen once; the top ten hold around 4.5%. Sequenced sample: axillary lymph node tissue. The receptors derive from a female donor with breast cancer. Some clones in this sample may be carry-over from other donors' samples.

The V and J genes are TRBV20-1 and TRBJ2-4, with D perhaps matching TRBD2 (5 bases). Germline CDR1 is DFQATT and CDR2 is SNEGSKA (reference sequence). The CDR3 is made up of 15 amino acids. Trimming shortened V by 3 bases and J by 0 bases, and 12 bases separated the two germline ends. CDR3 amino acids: CSARRAGLAKNIQYF. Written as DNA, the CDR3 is TGCAGTGCTAGGCGCGCGGGCCTAGCCAAAAACATTCAGTACTTC.

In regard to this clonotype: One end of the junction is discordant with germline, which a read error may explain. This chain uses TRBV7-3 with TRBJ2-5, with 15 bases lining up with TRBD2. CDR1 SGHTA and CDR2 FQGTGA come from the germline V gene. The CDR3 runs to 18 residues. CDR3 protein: CASSSGLAGGTSTDTQYF. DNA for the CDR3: TGTGCCAGCAGCTCAGGACTAGCGGGAGGGACCAGCACAGATACGCAGTATTTC.

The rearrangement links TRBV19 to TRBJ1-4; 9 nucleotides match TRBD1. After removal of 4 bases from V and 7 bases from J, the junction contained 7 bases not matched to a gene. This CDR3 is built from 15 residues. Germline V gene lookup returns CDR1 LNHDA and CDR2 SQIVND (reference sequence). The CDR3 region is CASSRQGGEAEKLFF. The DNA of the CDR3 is TGTGCCAGTAGTAGACAGGGGGGAGAGGCTGAAAAACTGTTTTTT.

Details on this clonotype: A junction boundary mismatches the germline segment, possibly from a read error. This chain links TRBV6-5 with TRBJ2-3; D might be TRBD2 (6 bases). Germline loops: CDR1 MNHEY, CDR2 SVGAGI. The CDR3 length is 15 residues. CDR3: CASSHSGVPGDTQYF. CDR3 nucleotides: TGTGCCAGCAGTCACTCGGGGGTCCCAGGTGATACGCAGTATTTT.

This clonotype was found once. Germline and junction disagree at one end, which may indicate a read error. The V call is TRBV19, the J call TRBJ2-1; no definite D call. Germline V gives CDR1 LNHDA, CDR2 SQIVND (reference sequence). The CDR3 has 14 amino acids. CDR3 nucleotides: TGTGCCAGTAGTATAGCAACAGTAAATGGTGAGCAATTCTTC. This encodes CASSIATVNGEQFF.

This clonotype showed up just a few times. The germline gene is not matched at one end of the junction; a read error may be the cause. DNA for the CDR3: TGTGCTAGCAGCTTATCTATACGGGGCTCCTACAATGAGCAGTTCTTC. Protein product: CASSLSIRGSYNEQFF. The V call is TRBV7-7, the J call TRBJ2-1; D may be TRBD2 (5 bases). The germline V gene encodes CDR1 SSHAT and CDR2 FNYEAQ (reference sequence). CDR3 size: 16 residues. Drawing the rest from reference TRBV7-7 and TRBJ2-1, the complete variable domain is GAGVSQSPRYKVTKRGQDVTLRCDPISSHATLYWYQQALGQGPEFLTYFNYEAQPDKSGLPSDRFSAERPEGSISTLTIQRTEQRDSAMYRCASSLSIRGSYNEQFFGPGTRLTVL.

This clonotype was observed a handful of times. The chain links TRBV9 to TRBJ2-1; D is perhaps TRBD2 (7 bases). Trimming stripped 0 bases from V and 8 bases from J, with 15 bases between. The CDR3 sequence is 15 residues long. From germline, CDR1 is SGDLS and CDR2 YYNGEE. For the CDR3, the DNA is TGTGCCAGCAGCGTAGGGACTGGCGGGGGCCATGAGCAGTTCTTC. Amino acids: CASSVGTGGGHEQFF.

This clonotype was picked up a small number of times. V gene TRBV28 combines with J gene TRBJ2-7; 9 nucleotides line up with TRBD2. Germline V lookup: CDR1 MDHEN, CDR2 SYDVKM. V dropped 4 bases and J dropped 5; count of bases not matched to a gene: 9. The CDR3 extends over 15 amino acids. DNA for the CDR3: TGTGCCAGCAGTTCTGGGACTAGCAGGATCGACGAGCAGTACTTC. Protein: CASSSGTSRIDEQYF.